Listed below are T cell receptor beta chains from one sample, sequenced in a study of spatial heterogeneity in lung cancer. TCRdb called the 5' RACE reads again in MiXCR, with one record for every CDR3 protein. The sample has about 26,000 distinct CDR3 sequences, over 10% seen once. This specimen consisted of PBMCs, obtained at surgery. Receptors were obtained from a female donor with early-stage non-small cell lung cancer. The CDR3 runs from the conserved cysteine through the conserved F or W. Fields, in order: J gene, clone size, D gene, V gene, CDR3 DNA, CDR3 protein. The D gene is left open where the match is weak. Size tells how often a clone was seen (once, few, many) or the class of an expanded clone, and some rows leave it out.

TRBJ2-3 . TRBD2 TRBV9 TGTGCCAGCAGCGCCTCTAGCGGCTTTTTCACAGATACGCAGTATTTT CASSASSGFFTDTQYF
TRBJ2-7 medium-sized TRBD1 TRBV20-1 TGCAGTGCTAGTGAACTTAGGGGACAGATCTACGAGCAGTACTTC CSASELRGQIYEQYF
TRBJ2-7 many TRBD1 TRBV27 TGTGCCAGCAGTTTCGGGACAGGGGTCGACGAGCAGTACTTC CASSFGTGVDEQYF
TRBJ2-1 . . TRBV12-3/TRBV12-4 TGTGCCAGCAGTTCACGTCTCATGGACCCGCGTGAGCAGTTCTTC CASSSRLMDPREQFF
TRBJ1-3 many . TRBV9 TGTGCCAGCAGCGCTATGCCAGCTAGCTCTGGAAACACCATATATTTT CASSAMPASSGNTIYF
TRBJ2-3 many TRBD2 TRBV7-3 TGTGCCAGCAGCCCCACTGGGACTAGCGGGCGCTTTCGGCGCACAGATACGCAGTATTTT CASSPTGTSGRFRRTDTQYF
TRBJ2-1 many TRBD2 TRBV20-1 TGCAGTGCTAGAGAATCAGCGGGAACCCTATACAATGAGCAGTTCTTC CSARESAGTLYNEQFF
TRBJ1-5 many . TRBV2 TGTGCCAGCGGTTTGAGCGACGTTCAGCCCCAGCATTTT CASGLSDVQPQHF
TRBJ2-4 many TRBD1 TRBV28 TGTGCCAGCAGTTCACCGGGACAGCAAGTAGCCAAAAACATTCAGTACTTC CASSSPGQQVAKNIQYF
TRBJ2-1 many . TRBV24-1 TGTGCCACCAGTGAGGCTCTTACCCCGGACAGCAGCAATGAGCAGTTCTTC CATSEALTPDSSNEQFF
TRBJ2-2 many . TRBV11-2 TGTGCCAGCAGAAGATATCCAGAGGTCGGCCCCGGGGAGCTGTTTTTT CASRRYPEVGPGELFF
TRBJ2-3 many TRBD1 TRBV2 TGTGCCAGCAGTGAAGAGGGACAGGGGCCCACAGATACGCAGTATTTT CASSEEGQGPTDTQYF
TRBJ2-1 . TRBD1 TRBV9 TGTGCCAGTGGACAGGGAAGAGAGCAGTTCTTC CASGQGREQFF
TRBJ2-5 few TRBD2 TRBV3-1 TGTGCCAGCAGCCAAGTCGGAGCGGGGGACCAAGAGACCCAGTACTTC CASSQVGAGDQETQYF
TRBJ2-1 many TRBD2 TRBV2 TGTGCCAGCAGTGAGGGGGGGGATGAGCAGTTCTTC CASSEGGDEQFF
TRBJ2-1 . . TRBV20-1 TGCAGTGCTGACCCGAACGGAAAAAATGAGCAGTTCTTC CSADPNGKNEQFF
TRBJ2-2 many . TRBV19 TGTGCCAGTAGTGCAACAGGACCCTCCGGGGAGCTGTTTTTT CASSATGPSGELFF
TRBJ2-2 many TRBD1 TRBV25-1 TGTGCCAGCAGTGGCTACAGGGGCGACACCGGGGAGCTGTTTTTT CASSGYRGDTGELFF
TRBJ2-4 many . TRBV7-2 TGTGCCAGCAGCCGAGTGAGCGAACGAGCCAAAAACATTCAGTACTTC CASSRVSERAKNIQYF
TRBJ1-1 many . TRBV11-2 TGTGCCAGCAGCCCAACAGGGTTCACTGAAGCTTTCTTT CASSPTGFTEAFF
TRBJ2-2 many TRBD1 TRBV4-2 TGTGCCAGCAGCCAAGAGGACAGGGCCACCGGGGAGCTGTTTTTT CASSQEDRATGELFF
TRBJ1-5 many . TRBV29-1 TGCAGCGTGGCTTTGGATAGCAATCAGCCCCAGCATTTT CSVALDSNQPQHF
TRBJ2-7 many TRBD2 TRBV7-2 TGTGCCAGCAGCTTGGTGGGAGGCGGGAGTAGCTACGAGCAGTACTTC CASSLVGGGSSYEQYF
TRBJ1-1 many . TRBV30 TGTGCCTGGGAGAGGGACACCTATTACACTGAAGCTTTCTTT CAWERDTYYTEAFF
TRBJ2-2 . . TRBV18 TGTGCCAGCTCACAGCGGCAAGGGATCACCGGGGAGCTGTTTTTT CASSQRQGITGELFF
TRBJ2-1 many . TRBV20-1 TGCAGTGCTAGAGATCTGGAGGGGCAGTTCTTC CSARDLEGQFF
TRBJ2-3 few . TRBV11-2 TGTGCCAGCAGCTTGATCCTCCTAGGTACAGATACGCAGTATTTT CASSLILLGTDTQYF
TRBJ2-1 . TRBD2 TRBV11-2 TGTGCCAGCAGCCTCTACTCTAGCGGGAGGGCCTTAAATGAGCAGTTCTTC CASSLYSSGRALNEQFF
TRBJ1-5 many . TRBV15 TGTGCCACCAGCAGAGATAGGCCACCCACTCAGCCCCAGCATTTT CATSRDRPPTQPQHF
TRBJ2-5 many . TRBV19 TGTGCCAGCCGGACCGGGAGCCAAGAGACCCAGTACTTC CASRTGSQETQYF
TRBJ2-7 few TRBD1 TRBV12-3/TRBV12-4 TGTGCCAGCAGCACTCGGACAGGGAAGTACGAGCAGTACTTC CASSTRTGKYEQYF
TRBJ1-3 many . TRBV7-6 TGTGCCAGCAGCTTAGTGTCCGTCTCTGAAAACACCATATATTTT CASSLVSVSENTIYF
TRBJ1-5 many . TRBV30 TGTGCCTGGGAAGGCGGAAAGGGAAGCAATCAGCCCCAGCATTTT CAWEGGKGSNQPQHF
TRBJ2-2 many . TRBV29-1 TGCAGCGTTGAAGATTCGCGACAGACCGGGGAGCTGTTTTTT CSVEDSRQTGELFF
TRBJ2-2 many . TRBV5-1 TGCGCCAGCAGCTTGGGACAACAGAACACCGGGGAGCTGTTTTTT CASSLGQQNTGELFF
TRBJ2-4 many TRBD2 TRBV30 TGTGCCTGGAGTCCCGGGACTAGCGGGAGACTCTCCATTCAGTACTTC CAWSPGTSGRLSIQYF
TRBJ1-3 . . TRBV18 TGTGCCAGCTCACCATCGGAACTGACGAGCGGAAACACCATATATTTT CASSPSELTSGNTIYF
TRBJ2-7 . TRBD2 TRBV7-9 TGTGCCAGCAGCTTTCAGAGCGGGAGAGGCGACGAGCAGTACTTC CASSFQSGRGDEQYF
TRBJ1-6 many . TRBV20-1 TGCAGTGCTGGGGACGTCATTTCACCCCTCCACTTT CSAGDVISPLHF
TRBJ1-5 many . TRBV7-2 TGTGCCAGCAGCTTCCCTGGTAGCAATCAGCCCCAGCATTTT CASSFPGSNQPQHF
TRBJ1-5 many . TRBV7-2 TGTGCCAGCAGCTTAGTCCCGGACCGATTGCCCCAGCATTTT CASSLVPDRLPQHF
TRBJ2-7 many . TRBV6-1 TGTGCCAGCAGTGAATCTTGGCAGGCCTCCTACGAGCAGTACTTC CASSESWQASYEQYF
TRBJ2-7 medium-sized . TRBV12-3/TRBV12-4 TGTGCCAGCAGTTTTGGGTCTTACGAGCAGTACTTC CASSFGSYEQYF
TRBJ1-3 . . TRBV27 TGTGCCAGCAGTTTTTCCGGGACACCTGGAAACACCATATATTTT CASSFSGTPGNTIYF
TRBJ2-1 many . TRBV5-5 TGTGCCAGCACCAACTTCCTTAGCGCGGTCCGGGAGCAGTTCTTC CASTNFLSAVREQFF
TRBJ2-3 many . TRBV19 TGTGCCAGTACCGTAGGGGGCGGGGAGGCAGATACGCAGTATTTT CASTVGGGEADTQYF
TRBJ2-7 many . TRBV7-9 TGTGCCAGCAGCCCCCCCCGGGTAGGGGCTGCCTACGAGCAGTACTTC CASSPPRVGAAYEQYF
TRBJ2-1 many TRBD2 TRBV11-2 TGTGCCAGCAGCTTTCGACTAGCGGGAATGGGTCCTAATGAGCAGTTCTTC CASSFRLAGMGPNEQFF
TRBJ2-7 . . TRBV13 TGTGCCAGCAGCTCCTTCTCCTACGAGCAGTACTTC CASSSFSYEQYF
TRBJ2-3 many TRBD1 TRBV19 TGTGCCAGTAGTACATACAGGGGTAGCACAGATACGCAGTATTTT CASSTYRGSTDTQYF
TRBJ1-1 medium-sized . TRBV27 TGTGCCAGCAGTCCCTGGGGCGGTCTCGAGGACACTGAAGCTTTCTTT CASSPWGGLEDTEAFF
TRBJ2-7 . . TRBV29-1 TGCAGCGTTCCCGGACAGTTCTACGAGCAGTACTTC CSVPGQFYEQYF
TRBJ1-6 many TRBD1 TRBV6-5 TGTGCCAGCAGCTTGACCGGGACAGCAACTTCACCCCTCCACTTT CASSLTGTATSPLHF
TRBJ2-1 few . TRBV21-1 TGTGCCAGCAGCAAAGGTCGCCCCCAGCGGGAGGTCCCGTCCAGCTCCTACAATGAGCAGTTCTTC CASSKGRPQREVPSSSYNEQFF
TRBJ2-5 many . TRBV28 TGTGCCAGCAGTTTATTGTCGAGTCTAAAAGAGACCCAGTACTTC CASSLLSSLKETQYF
TRBJ2-7 . . TRBV7-9 TGTGCCAGCAGTCGACAAACCTACGAGCAGTACTTC CASSRQTYEQYF
TRBJ2-4 many . TRBV12-3/TRBV12-4 TGTGCCAGCAGTCAAGCAAGACGCGCGGGCTTCGGGTTC CASSQARRAGFGF
TRBJ2-7 few TRBD1 TRBV9 TGTGCCAGCAGCAGCGGACAGGGTATGGTCGAGCAGTACTTC CASSSGQGMVEQYF
TRBJ1-5 many . TRBV4-2 TGTGCCAGCAGCCCGGGCCAGAGTGGCAATCAGCCCCAGCATTTT CASSPGQSGNQPQHF